This T cell receptor (beta chain) was sequenced for a study of cytomegalovirus exposure and HLA in healthy donors (dated by TCRdb to between 2016 and 2019). With respect to the entire study: According to an earlier analysis of around 600 of the donors, about 190 million T cells yielded 120 million or so unique TCR beta sequences and about 300 Gb of sequence data. An early release covering 550 to 700 HLA-typed donors comprised about 300 gigabases of sequencing data and tens of millions of unique TCR sequences. Of the roughly 400 genotyped donors, approximately 83% fell in the genetic ancestry cluster associated with self-reported Caucasian donors. The study aimed to test whether signatures of past pathogen exposure could be identified by cataloging public T cell receptors. The study profiled the T cell repertoires of 500 to 800 subjects by immunosequencing and related them to cytomegalovirus serostatus. Besides the first cohort of around 670 subjects, a separate validation cohort made up of over 100 different subjects was used. To predict cytomegalovirus infection status, the study combined high-throughput TCR immunosequencing, statistical association of individual TCRs with disease status, and machine learning. In a later analysis, previously published TCR beta repertoires from 670 or so donors were re-analyzed and high-resolution HLA genotyping was added so that TCR occurrence patterns could be studied. Rather than drawing on any new phenotypic data, the later analysis identified candidate immune exposures from TCR beta sequences and the way those sequences occurred across donors. In an earlier analysis of 587 of the donors, high-throughput TCR beta sequencing was used to judge whether each TCR beta V gene segment behaved as functional or pseudogenic. Donor age, sex, ethnicity and CMV serostatus were collected together with the repertoire data. Genome-wide SNP genotypes for about three fifths of the roughly 670 donors were used in a later genetic analysis, which treated that subset as a discovery cohort. Every repertoire in the discovery cohort had been generated on one and the same sequencing platform. HLA typing covered class I and class II loci at four-digit resolution. The number of donors typed differed by locus, with 629-630 for A, B, C, DRB1 and DQB1, around 520 for DQA1, about 610 for DPA1, and 400 to 490 for DPB1. Four or five DR-DQ haplotypes were treated as single units for association and clustering because of strong linkage in the cohort. Among about 390 genotyped donors of the cohort, an average of approximately 240,000 unique TCR beta nucleotide sequences were sequenced per donor, around 20% of them non-productive.

The library relied on the immunoSEQ multiplex PCR assay. For the multiplex PCR, a mixture combining 60 forward primers for TCR Vbeta segments and 13 reverse primers for TCR Jbeta segments was used. Amplification of the CDR3 region of rearranged TCR beta genes was performed with a multiplex PCR assay on genomic DNA. The Illumina HiSeq System was used to sequence the amplified TCR beta libraries as 87-base-pair reads. The paper's processing steps were these. A later analysis tallied 80 million to 95 million unique TCR beta chains across the 550 to 850 repertoires, and 10 million to 11 million of those chains were shared by two or more donors. To remove PCR and sequencing errors, raw reads were error-corrected and collapsed into unique sequences using a nearest-neighbor algorithm that merged closely related sequences. To assign V, D and J gene segments, CDR3 sequences were aligned to IMGT reference sequences. For a sequence to be retained, a match of at least six nucleotides was required to both a V gene segment and a J gene segment. Rearrangements were classified as productive when the CDR3 lacked stop codons and remained in frame with V and J, and all other rearrangements were classified as non-productive. CDR3 was defined by IMGT convention, running from the second conserved V-encoded cysteine to the conserved J-encoded phenylalanine. In an earlier analysis of around 640 of the donors, sequences lacking an unambiguous match to a single V gene segment were excluded. In an earlier analysis of 587 of the donors, V segments were called functional above 56.7% productive rearrangements and were called segregating when the between-donor standard deviation exceeded 5%. A statistical classification framework was built for diagnosing cytomegalovirus status from the catalog of TCR beta chain sequences. In a later analysis, V and J genes were assigned by comparing TCR nucleotide sequences against IMGT/GENE-DB human TR gene sequences. A later analysis assigned CDR3 sequences and most-parsimonious VDJ recombination scenarios with the TCRdist pipeline. In a later analysis, each TCR beta chain was defined by its CDR3 amino acid sequence together with its V-gene family, and reads lacking a unique V-gene family were excluded. A later analysis removed 550 to 650 highly shared, low-generation-probability nucleotide sequences to deal with suspected cross-contamination and a sequencing artifact. In a later analysis, a clonal expansion index was calculated for each public chain from normalized within-repertoire ranks of inferred template counts. Generation probabilities in a later analysis came from a VDJ recombination model fitted to out-of-frame rearrangements, and those results were checked against IGoR. Hypergeometric tests were used in a later analysis to score TCR-TCR, TCR-HLA and TCR-CMV co-occurrence, with a repertoire-size bias correction applied to the TCR pairs. In a later analysis, false discovery rates were estimated by permuting HLA or CMV assignments 20 times. In a later analysis, co-occurring TCRs were grouped with DBSCAN, and TCRdist sequence similarity was added when clustering was performed within HLA-allele-positive subsets. Repertoires with fewer than 30,000 or more than 120,000 public chains were left out of co-occurrence clustering, as were about five repertoires with anomalous nucleotide sharing. The table was pulled from immuneACCESS by TCRdb, which kept in-frame rearrangements only. Such tables lose some clones; where checked, under half of the loss comes from unresolved V genes, and the rest has no known cause. The V and J calls and clone size are taken from that table; D and trimming were inferred from the DNA. Within this sample are 200,000 to 250,000 clones, with under 80% of them counted one time only. Roughly 1.9% of the sample rests with the top ten.

As for this clone: It has no known antigen specificity. No much larger clone exists at a distance of one base, and base qualities are not known.

The cohort was made up of 666 healthy bone marrow donors. All cohort members were sampled while nominally healthy, although unrecorded immune exposures were likely present. The donor was CMV seronegative and belonged to the group of approximately 320 seronegative cohort members. A peripheral blood sample was provided by each donor, and peripheral blood mononuclear cells were used for TCR beta sequencing. Genomic DNA was extracted from the blood cell samples with the Qiagen DNeasy Blood Extraction Kit. What the authors observed across the whole study: Because counts were too low, some 17 rarely observed V segments, including chromosome 9 orphons, were excluded from the earlier analysis of under 650 of the donors. In a later analysis, some 17,000 TCR beta sequences were associated with specific HLA alleles at a false discovery rate of 0.05. Because HLA typing was unavailable for some donors at each locus, only the typed subset was used in association tests. Several of the top co-occurrence clusters appeared to be linked to parvovirus B19, influenza, CMV and Epstein-Barr virus, according to a later analysis. Broadly in line with IMGT annotations, most TCR beta V segments showed up in productive rearrangements about 87% or about 30% of the time in an earlier analysis of under 700 of the donors. The classifier was reported to diagnose cytomegalovirus status with high specificity and sensitivity in both the original cohort and the validation cohort. In a later analysis, most CMV-associated TCR beta chains were found to appear HLA-restricted, with HLA associations seemingly driven largely by CMV exposure. Compared with the roughly 700-donor mean, donors in an Asian-associated ancestry cluster had fewer N-insertions in productive TCRs, according to a later genetic analysis. While some public TCRs were present in many individuals, most TCR sequences turned up only very rarely across donors. For the cohort, immune exposure information was limited to CMV serostatus. In a later analysis, HLA-associated TCR beta chains showed more clonal expansion and lower generation probabilities than non-associated chains that were equally common. Only TCR beta chains were sequenced in this cohort, and the absence of alpha or paired-chain data limited detectable features. A later analysis found that TCR association rates varied across HLA loci, with DRB1 alleles showing the most associated TCRs and HLA-C alleles the fewest. V-gene and J-gene trimming of TCR beta chains was associated with a missense DCLRE1C variant in a later genetic analysis, and the association was replicated in an independent cohort. Linkage disequilibrium might explain the correlated functional status among segregating V segments, but an unknown experimental factor could not be ruled out. Strong co-occurrence of HLA alleles, especially DR and DQ, made assigning TCR associations to individual alleles difficult. The authors suggested that the approach could potentially be extended to other disease states and immunological phenotypes. A total of 150 or so TCR beta chains were listed by the study as associated with cytomegalovirus. A further reported finding was that TCR beta sequences accurately predicted the HLA-A and HLA-B alleles for most subjects in the first cohort. In vitro tests confirmed that a few of the cytomegalovirus-associated TCR beta chains recognize cytomegalovirus antigens. A group of highly shared sequence variants was considered likely to be a technical artifact of the sequencing pipeline. Presence/absence analyses assumed roughly uniform sequencing depth across donors, an assumption that may not hold.

This TCR was sampled from a woman aged 25 to 39 in good health and CMV-seronegative. The sample was PBMCs.

The bases read TGTGCCAGCAGTCGGACAGAGAGCTCCTACAATGAGCAGTTCTTC. Protein translation: CASSRTESSYNEQFF. The V gene is TRBV2 and the J gene is TRBJ2-1, with TRBD1 as a weak D call on 6 bases. The CDR3 measures 15 amino acids from cysteine to phenylalanine. Left in the record is the CDR3 DNA by itself, 45 bases read in frame from the first base. V drops 5 bases and J drops 0 bases, leaving 11 bases in between. CDR1 is given as SNHLY and CDR2 as FYNNEI, both from the germline V gene.